The rows below give T cell receptor beta chains drawn from one sample of a study of cytomegalovirus exposure and HLA in healthy donors. Sequenced by immunoSEQ multiplex PCR; TCRdb stores in-frame clones only, minus some. The table shows 100,000 to 150,000 clones, with 88% occurring only once. The specimen sequenced was PBMCs. All receptors come from a man younger than 40 in good health and CMV-seronegative. Each CDR3 is given with its conserved first and last residue. The order of the fields is CDR3 length, J gene, V gene, CDR3 protein.

CDR3 length: 19
J gene: TRBJ2-1
V gene: TRBV27
CDR3 protein: CASSFGTSGTIVSYNEQFF

CDR3 length: 16
J gene: TRBJ1-1
V gene: TRBV6-5
CDR3 protein: CASSYSIQGTNTEAFF

CDR3 length: 16
J gene: TRBJ1-2
V gene: TRBV5-4
CDR3 protein: CASSSNVGLSGYGYTF

CDR3 length: 14
J gene: TRBJ2-3
V gene: TRBV5-1
CDR3 protein: CASNIGRGTDTQYF

CDR3 length: 16
J gene: TRBJ2-7
V gene: TRBV19
CDR3 protein: CASSIRGSGSYYEQYF

CDR3 length: 17
J gene: TRBJ1-5
V gene: TRBV7-2
CDR3 protein: CASSPGGQADSNQPQHF

CDR3 length: 15
J gene: TRBJ1-6
V gene: TRBV6-4
CDR3 protein: CASRETGTLGSPLHF

CDR3 length: 12
J gene: TRBJ1-2
V gene: TRBV4-1
CDR3 protein: CASSQEDRGYTF

CDR3 length: 14
J gene: TRBJ1-2
V gene: TRBV6-1
CDR3 protein: CASTRDRERGGYTF

CDR3 length: 15
J gene: TRBJ1-2
V gene: TRBV28
CDR3 protein: CASSSAEGQNYGYTF

CDR3 length: 12
J gene: TRBJ1-1
V gene: TRBV6-6
CDR3 protein: CASSNRNTEAFF

CDR3 length: 16
J gene: TRBJ1-3
V gene: TRBV7-9
CDR3 protein: CASNPGQGEVGNTIYF

CDR3 length: 14
J gene: TRBJ1-5
V gene: TRBV19
CDR3 protein: CASSRSGDNQPQHF

CDR3 length: 15
J gene: TRBJ2-7
V gene: TRBV9
CDR3 protein: CASSVGREAAYEQYF

CDR3 length: 15
J gene: TRBJ2-1
V gene: TRBV5-1
CDR3 protein: CASSLGTSGSNEQFF

CDR3 length: 12
J gene: TRBJ2-7
V gene: TRBV19
CDR3 protein: CASSPREHEQYF

CDR3 length: 13
J gene: TRBJ2-1
V gene: TRBV29-1
CDR3 protein: CSAGGLPFNEQFF

CDR3 length: 15
J gene: TRBJ1-1
V gene: TRBV11-2
CDR3 protein: CASTHPVQGVTEAFF

CDR3 length: 16
J gene: TRBJ2-1
V gene: TRBV6-1
CDR3 protein: CASSGPTGASHNEQFF

CDR3 length: 14
J gene: TRBJ2-7
V gene: TRBV5-6
CDR3 protein: CASSLAGQDYEQYF

CDR3 length: 14
J gene: TRBJ2-1
V gene: TRBV4-1
CDR3 protein: CASSQNSLTNEQFF

CDR3 length: 13
J gene: TRBJ1-2
V gene: TRBV30
CDR3 protein: CAWSVGRWDGYTF

CDR3 length: 13
J gene: TRBJ2-3
V gene: TRBV27
CDR3 protein: CASSPTSQDTQYF

CDR3 length: 17
J gene: TRBJ2-6
V gene: TRBV4-3
CDR3 protein: CASSQDGGGEGANVLTF

CDR3 length: 16
J gene: TRBJ2-7
V gene: TRBV15
CDR3 protein: CATSEGPAGGSYEQYF

CDR3 length: 15
J gene: TRBJ2-7
V gene: TRBV9
CDR3 protein: CASSPRTSGIHEQYF

CDR3 length: 11
J gene: TRBJ2-5
V gene: TRBV29-1
CDR3 protein: CSANRVETQYF

CDR3 length: 12
J gene: TRBJ1-2
V gene: TRBV19
CDR3 protein: CASSTGTYGYTF

CDR3 length: 15
J gene: TRBJ1-6
V gene: TRBV7-2
CDR3 protein: CASSLRLTTNSPLHF

CDR3 length: 13
J gene: TRBJ2-5
V gene: TRBV30
CDR3 protein: CAGIRGRVETQYF

CDR3 length: 15
J gene: TRBJ1-1
V gene: TRBV5-1
CDR3 protein: CASSGIRGENTEAFF

CDR3 length: 15
J gene: TRBJ2-7
V gene: TRBV5-1
CDR3 protein: CASSFGQGISYEQYF

CDR3 length: 15
J gene: TRBJ1-2
V gene: TRBV7-8
CDR3 protein: CASSLGGAVEGGYTF

CDR3 length: 14
J gene: TRBJ1-1
V gene: TRBV6-5
CDR3 protein: CASSSLSAVTEAFF

CDR3 length: 14
J gene: TRBJ2-1
V gene: TRBV27
CDR3 protein: CASSLSTGQGEQFF

CDR3 length: 16
J gene: TRBJ2-1
V gene: TRBV6-1
CDR3 protein: CASSDPKAGGHNEQFF

CDR3 length: 15
J gene: TRBJ2-3
V gene: TRBV11-1
CDR3 protein: CASSSPSAATDTQYF

CDR3 length: 16
J gene: TRBJ1-4
V gene: TRBV14
CDR3 protein: CASSPAWTGRYEKLFF

CDR3 length: 13
J gene: TRBJ2-1
V gene: TRBV6-1
CDR3 protein: CASGTSGYNEQFF

CDR3 length: 15
J gene: TRBJ2-7
V gene: TRBV11-3
CDR3 protein: CASSLGGPTAHEQYF

CDR3 length: 14
J gene: TRBJ2-7
V gene: TRBV9
CDR3 protein: CASSVVGGIDEQYF

CDR3 length: 13
J gene: TRBJ2-5
V gene: TRBV7-9
CDR3 protein: CATSFDSKGTQYF

CDR3 length: 14
J gene: TRBJ2-1
V gene: TRBV29-1
CDR3 protein: CSVKASGTYNEQFF

CDR3 length: 13
J gene: TRBJ1-3
V gene: TRBV30
CDR3 protein: CAWIRGPGNTIYF

CDR3 length: 16
J gene: TRBJ2-3
V gene: TRBV30
CDR3 protein: CAWSPNRGFGTDTQYF

CDR3 length: 19
J gene: TRBJ2-4
V gene: TRBV27
CDR3 protein: CASSLPSGDQVNGKNIQYF

CDR3 length: 16
J gene: TRBJ2-1
V gene: TRBV7-7
CDR3 protein: CASSPGTGSLDNEQFF

CDR3 length: 13
J gene: TRBJ2-5
V gene: TRBV5-1
CDR3 protein: CASSLGRQETQYF

CDR3 length: 15
J gene: TRBJ1-4
V gene: TRBV5-4
CDR3 protein: CASSVTGTGEEKLFF